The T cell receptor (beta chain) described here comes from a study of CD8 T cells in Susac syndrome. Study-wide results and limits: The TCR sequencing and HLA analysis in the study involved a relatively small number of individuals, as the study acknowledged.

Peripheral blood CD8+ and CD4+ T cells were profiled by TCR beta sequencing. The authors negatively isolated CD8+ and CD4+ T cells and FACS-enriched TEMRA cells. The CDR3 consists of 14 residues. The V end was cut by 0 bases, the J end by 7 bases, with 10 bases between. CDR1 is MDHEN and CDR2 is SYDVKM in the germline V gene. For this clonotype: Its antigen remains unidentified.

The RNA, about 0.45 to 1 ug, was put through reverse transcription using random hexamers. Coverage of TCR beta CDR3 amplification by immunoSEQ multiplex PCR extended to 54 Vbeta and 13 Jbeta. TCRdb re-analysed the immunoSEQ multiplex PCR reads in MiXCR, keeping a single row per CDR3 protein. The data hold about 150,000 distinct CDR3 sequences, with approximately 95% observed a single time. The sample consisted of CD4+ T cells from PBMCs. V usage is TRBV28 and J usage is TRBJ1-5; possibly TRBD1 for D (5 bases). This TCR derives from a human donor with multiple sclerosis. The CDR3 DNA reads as TGTGCCAGCAGTTTATGGGCAGGGACGCAGCCCCAGCATTTT. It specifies CASSLWAGTQPQHF.